This T cell receptor (beta chain) was observed in a study of blood T cells in healthy people across ages. This clonotype was picked up a small number of times. The antigen remains unidentified. The second PCR ran about 6 to 12 cycles with a sample-barcoded 5' primer and J-beta primers. One entry per CDR3 protein results from TCRdb running MiXCR on the 5' RACE reads. There are fewer than 750,000 distinct CDR3 sequences in the sample; roughly 48% occur only once, and 20% to 25% lies in the top ten. Regarding the study as a whole: Roughly linearly, TCR beta diversity per million T cells fell as age increased. Diversity estimated from one million T cells was considered an underestimate.

Trimming at V came to 4 bases and at J to 5 bases, leaving 6 bases not matched to a gene. The germline CDR1 and CDR2 sequences are MNHEY and SVGAGI. The CDR3 covers 15 residues. The draw of peripheral blood yielded about 10 milliliters from each donor. This TCR derives from an elderly man in good health. The sequenced sample was blood. V usage is TRBV6-5 and J usage is TRBJ2-1; TRBD1 aligns across 9 bases. The CDR3 here is CASSSNRGQDNEQFF. In DNA, the CDR3 is TGTGCCAGCAGTTCAAACAGGGGGCAAGACAATGAGCAGTTCTTC.